This T cell receptor (beta chain) is drawn from a study of blood T cell repertoires in COVID-19. Across the study: Some COVID-19 samples were acute and others convalescent; all came from the United States, Italy and Spain. Nucleic acid was either cDNA or gDNA, and it came from T cells, B-cell-depleted T cells, or PBMCs.

The CDR3 has 14 residues. V lost 5 bases and J lost 4, with 14 bases in between. Germline V gene data show CDR1 as MDHEN and CDR2 as SYDVKM. Methods used by the authors: Counts of nucleated cells, estimated from reference gene primer amplification, were obtained. Assay: immunoSEQ multiplex PCR; the TCRdb copy retains only in-frame clones and omits some. V, J and clone size are those of that table, while D and trimming were read from the DNA. Here the sample spans fewer than 200,000 clones, 89% being singletons. The sequence was obtained from a man aged 18 to 30 who had recovered from COVID-19. The sample consisted of peripheral blood. J is TRBJ1-2 and V is TRBV28; tentative D call: TRBD1 (5 bases). This CDR3 is CASSQPGAVYGYTF. The CDR3 DNA sequence: TGTGCCAGCAGTCAACCTGGGGCGGTCTATGGCTACACCTTC.